This T cell receptor (beta chain) was retrieved from a study of T cells in Graves' hyperthyroidism and ophthalmopathy. The study's findings and limits: In blood, most of the thyroid clonotypes expanded above 0.001 were also present.

The investigators amplified TCR beta CDR3 regions from RNA transcripts. HTBI primers were employed in a first-round RT-PCR of the TCR CDR3. MiXCR, applied by TCRdb to the multiplex PCR reads, yields one record per CDR3 protein. The table includes just over 550,000 distinct CDR3 sequences, around 46% detected once. Hyperthyroidism had been newly diagnosed in patients aged 18 to 65, and its duration was under 2 months. Exclusions: uncontrolled infection, other autoimmune disease, pregnancy, lactation. This clonotype was seen only once. Its antigen is unidentified. Sequencing was done on a sample of peripheral blood or thyroid tissue (not recorded which). The TCR was taken from a young woman with Graves' hyperthyroidism.

The CDR3 DNA reads as TGCGCCAGCAGCTTGGGCAGAACTTCGACCCAGTACTTC. Translated: CASSLGRTSTQYF. The chain uses TRBV5-1 and TRBJ2-5; D uncertain. This CDR3 has 13 amino acids. Germline loops: CDR1 SGHRS, CDR2 YFSETQ. With 0 bases removed from V and 7 bases from J, the gap between germline ends came to 10 bases.